This T cell receptor beta chain was sequenced during a study of breast tumors, draining lymph nodes, adjacent tissues (dated by TCRdb to 2015 to 2016). Notes on the research overall: The study compared TCR beta repertoires across tumor, adjacent nontumor tissue and axillary lymph nodes from breast cancer patients. The study aimed to assess the relationships and possible T-cell exchange between tumor, surrounding tissue and draining lymph node repertoires in human breast cancer.

A note on this clonotype: Which antigen it targets is not known. This may be a read error: a much more frequent sequence differs by one nucleotide.

General study outcomes and caveats: Tumor T-cell repertoires showed less diversity than lymph node repertoires and more diversity than nontumor tissue repertoires, and tumor T-cell repertoires showed preferential V and J gene usage. The data were judged consistent with most tumor T cells deriving from the lymph node and then expanding within tumor tissue. Tumor and nontumor tissue repertoires were found to be significantly more similar in luminal-like than in basal-like breast cancer. Rather than being directly demonstrated, the conclusion that tumor T cells originate in lymph nodes was presented as consistent with a hypothesis.

Lymph node samples came from the axillary draining lymph nodes of breast cancer patients. Counted from cysteine to phenylalanine, this CDR3 has 15 amino acids. The kept DNA is CDR3 alone, 45 bases in frame from the first base. For CDR1 and CDR2, the germline V gene (reference sequence) lists SEHNR and FQNEAQ. The reads were generated on an Illumina HiSeq 2000. TCR beta chain libraries were generated by multiplex PCR amplification. The amplified TCR beta chain products were analyzed by high-throughput sequencing. TCRdb reprocessed the public reads (quality trimming at Q25 with fastp, clone calling with MiXCR) and kept in-frame beta chains. Each entry merges the rows of one CDR3 protein and shows their most common DNA and genes. The sample has approximately 130,000 distinct CDR3 sequences on record, about 20% of them singletons. 2.2% of the sample rests with the top ten.

The TCR was taken from a female donor with breast cancer. Some clones in this sample may be carry-over from other donors' samples. The sample consisted of axillary lymph node tissue. The V and J segments used are TRBV7-9 and TRBJ2-5; there is no confident call for the D gene. The nucleotide sequence is given as TGTGCCGGCAGCTTAGAAACAGAGCCAAGAGGGACCCAGTACTTC. The translation is CAGSLETEPRGTQYF.